This T cell receptor (beta chain) was identified during a study of blood T cell repertoires in COVID-19. Trimming at V came to 5 bases and at J to 1 base, leaving 3 bases not matched to a gene. The CDR3 consists of 15 residues. CDR1 is LGHDT and CDR2 is YNNKEL in the germline V gene (reference sequence). TCRdb keeps only in-frame clones here, not all; method: immunoSEQ multiplex PCR. The table has hundreds of thousands of clones, around 91% seen once; the top ten hold 0.9% to 1.2%. Sequenced: PBMCs or T cells enriched from blood (not recorded which). This sequence originates from a man aged 30 to 39 who had recovered from COVID-19. The chain employs TRBV3-1 (or the pseudogene TRBV3-2) and TRBJ2-3; 10 bases agree with TRBD2. The CDR3 reads CASSTSGRGTDTQYF. CDR3 in DNA: TGTGCCAGCAGCACGAGCGGGAGGGGCACAGATACGCAGTATTTT.